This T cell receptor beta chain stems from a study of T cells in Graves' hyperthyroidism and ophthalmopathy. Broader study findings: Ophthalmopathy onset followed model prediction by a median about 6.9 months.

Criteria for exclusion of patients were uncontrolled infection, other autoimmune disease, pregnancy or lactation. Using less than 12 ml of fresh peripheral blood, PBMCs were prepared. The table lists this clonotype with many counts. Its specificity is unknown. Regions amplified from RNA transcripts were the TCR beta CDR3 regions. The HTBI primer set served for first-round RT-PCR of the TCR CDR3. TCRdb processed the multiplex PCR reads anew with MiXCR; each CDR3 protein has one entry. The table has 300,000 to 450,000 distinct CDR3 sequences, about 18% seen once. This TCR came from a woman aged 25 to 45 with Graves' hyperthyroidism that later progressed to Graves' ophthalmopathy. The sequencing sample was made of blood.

CDR3 loop: CASSFYPSGEQYF. CDR3 DNA sequence: TGTGCCAGCAGCTTCTACCCCAGCGGGGAGCAGTACTTC. J is TRBJ2-7 and V is TRBV2; D is possibly TRBD2 (6 bases). Trimming took 6 bases from V and 7 from J, leaving 16 bases between them. The CDR3 contains 13 residues. Germline loops: CDR1 SNHLY, CDR2 FYNNEI. Full variable domain (remainder filled in from reference TRBV2 and TRBJ2-7): EPEVTQTPSHQVTQMGQEVILRCVPISNHLYFYWYRQILGQKVEFLVSFYNNEISEKSEIFDDQFSVERPDGSNFTLKIRSTKLEDSAMYFCASSFYPSGEQYFGPGTRLTVT.